These T cell receptor beta chains were read from a single sample in a study of lymphopenia after photon versus proton radiotherapy. The table came from immunoSEQ multiplex PCR; TCRdb's copy has only in-frame clones and leaves some out. This sample has 20,000 to 25,000 clones, with around nine tenths found just once. The sample consisted of peripheral blood, taken from a patient treated with proton-based radiotherapy. The source of these receptors is a woman in her 70s with pancreatic cancer. Some clones in this sample may be carry-over from other donors' samples. The CDR3 runs from the conserved cysteine through the conserved F or W. Fields, in order: CDR3 length, J gene, D gene, clone size, V gene, CDR3 protein, CDR3 DNA. The D gene is left open where the match is weak. The size of a clone is reported for some rows only, either as once, few or many, or as a class for expanded clones.

>16|TRBJ1-1|TRBD1|NA|TRBV5-4
CASSLAGQGFGTEAFF
TGTGCCAGCAGCTTGGCGGGACAGGGTTTTGGGACTGAAGCTTTCTTT
>14|TRBJ2-7|NA|NA|TRBV5-1
CASSLGDRAYEQYF
TGCGCCAGCAGCTTGGGCGACAGAGCCTACGAGCAGTACTTC
>16|TRBJ2-5|NA|NA|TRBV19
CASSSPSRGGSETQYF
TGTGCCAGTAGTAGTCCCTCCCGAGGGGGGTCAGAGACCCAGTACTTC
>16|TRBJ2-3|TRBD1|once|TRBV4-3
CASSRTGDSSTDTQYF
TGCGCCAGCAGCCGGACAGGGGATTCTAGCACAGATACGCAGTATTTT
>17|TRBJ2-2|TRBD2|NA|TRBV5-1
CASSGLEGGSSTGELFF
TGCGCCAGCAGCGGCCTGGAGGGCGGGAGTAGCACCGGGGAGCTGTTTTTT
>15|TRBJ1-5|TRBD1|NA|TRBV28
CASSVQGAYNQPQHF
TGTGCCAGCAGCGTACAGGGGGCGTACAATCAGCCCCAGCATTTT
>15|TRBJ2-2|NA|NA|TRBV5-4
CASSRRDSNTGELFF
TGTGCCAGCAGTAGGAGGGACTCGAACACCGGGGAGCTGTTTTTT
>20|TRBJ2-3|TRBD2|NA|TRBV4-1
CASSQGFRAGVGIGTDTQYF
TGCGCCAGCAGCCAAGGATTCCGGGCGGGAGTAGGAATCGGCACAGATACGCAGTATTTT
>12|TRBJ2-7|NA|NA|TRBV10-2
CASSREGYEQYF
TGCGCCAGCAGCAGGGAAGGATACGAGCAGTACTTC
>15|TRBJ1-5|NA|NA|TRBV9
CASSPGVVGNQPQHF
TGTGCCAGCAGTCCAGGGGTCGTGGGCAATCAGCCCCAGCATTTT
>13|TRBJ2-5|NA|NA|TRBV5-4
CASQSLPIETQYF
TGTGCCAGCCAGTCCTTACCCATCGAGACCCAGTACTTC
>13|TRBJ2-7|NA|NA|TRBV11-3
CASSFAGENEQYF
TGTGCCAGCAGCTTCGCAGGGGAGAACGAGCAGTACTTC
>15|TRBJ2-3|TRBD2|few|TRBV7-2
CASRPGTTRTDTQYF
TGTGCCAGCCGCCCCGGGACTACCCGCACAGATACGCAGTATTTT
>16|TRBJ2-3|NA|NA|TRBV5-1
CASSLEGRTVTDTQYF
TGCGCCAGCAGCTTGGAAGGCAGAACAGTGACAGATACGCAGTATTTT
>15|TRBJ1-4|NA|NA|TRBV5-4
CASSLSRASNEKLFF
TGTGCCAGCAGCTTAAGTCGGGCGAGTAATGAAAAACTGTTTTTT
>12|TRBJ2-1|NA|NA|TRBV7-9
CASSLDISEQFF
TGTGCCAGCAGCTTAGACATAAGTGAGCAGTTCTTC
>16|TRBJ1-4|NA|NA|TRBV11-1
CASSIGTFRTNEKLFF
TGTGCCAGCAGCATTGGGACCTTCAGGACTAATGAAAAACTGTTTTTT
>17|TRBJ1-3|NA|NA|TRBV27
CASSPRTDRSLGNTIYF
TGTGCCAGCAGCCCTAGAACTGACAGAAGCCTTGGAAACACCATATATTTT
>13|TRBJ2-2|NA|NA|TRBV10-2
CASRTGNTGELFF
TGCGCCAGCAGGACAGGGAACACCGGGGAGCTGTTTTTT
>14|TRBJ1-2|NA|NA|TRBV11-2
CASSLNPQTNGHTF
TGTGCCAGCAGCTTAAATCCACAGACAAATGGCCACACCTTC
>15|TRBJ1-4|NA|NA|TRBV5-1
CASRSTGQTVEKLFF
TGCGCCAGCAGATCGACCGGACAGACAGTCGAAAAACTGTTTTTT
>16|TRBJ1-5|NA|NA|TRBV28
CASSPAIPYGNQPQHF
TGTGCCAGCAGTCCCGCGATCCCCTATGGCAATCAGCCCCAGCATTTT
>14|TRBJ1-6|NA|NA|TRBV6-1
CASSGRDTNSPLHF
TGTGCCAGCAGTGGCCGGGACACCAATTCACCCCTCCACTTT
>12|TRBJ1-2|TRBD1|few|TRBV28
CASRTGGYGYTF
TGTGCCAGCAGGACAGGGGGCTATGGCTACACCTTC
>13|TRBJ1-2|NA|NA|TRBV28
CASLSSGSYGYTF
TGTGCCAGCCTCTCGTCAGGGTCCTATGGCTACACCTTC
>16|TRBJ1-1|NA|NA|TRBV2
CASSEAEGVLNTEAFF
TGTGCCAGCAGTGAAGCGGAGGGCGTACTGAACACTGAAGCTTTCTTT
>14|TRBJ1-4|NA|NA|TRBV6-1
CASSEVLLNEKLFF
TGTGCCAGCAGTGAGGTCCTCCTTAATGAAAAACTGTTTTTT
>15|TRBJ2-1|NA|NA|TRBV7-2
CASSLGYSGHNEQFF
TGTGCCAGCAGCTTAGGCTATAGCGGCCACAATGAGCAGTTCTTC
>12|TRBJ2-1|NA|NA|TRBV6-5
CATNGVYNEQFF
TGTGCCACCAACGGGGTTTACAATGAGCAGTTCTTC
>15|TRBJ2-1|TRBD2|NA|TRBV6-6
CASSYLAGGVNEQFF
TGTGCCAGCAGTTACCTAGCGGGAGGGGTGAATGAGCAGTTCTTC
>14|TRBJ2-1|NA|NA|TRBV5-1
CASSAGAANNEQFF
TGCGCCAGCAGTGCCGGGGCCGCGAACAATGAGCAGTTCTTC
>15|TRBJ2-3|TRBD1|NA|TRBV7-9
CASSFTGVNTDTQYF
TGTGCCAGCAGCTTTACAGGGGTTAACACAGATACGCAGTATTTT
>18|TRBJ2-3|NA|NA|TRBV4-3
CASSQDLGGRTFGDTQYF
TGCGCCAGCAGCCAAGATCTAGGGGGACGGACCTTCGGAGATACGCAGTATTTT
>15|TRBJ1-2|TRBD1|NA|TRBV5-6
CASSPYRGLNYGYTF
TGTGCCAGCAGCCCCTACAGGGGGCTAAACTATGGCTACACCTTC
>15|TRBJ2-3|NA|NA|TRBV19
CASSLSGRTTDTQYF
TGTGCCAGTAGTCTATCGGGACGGACCACAGATACGCAGTATTTT
>14|TRBJ1-5|NA|NA|TRBV10-3
CAISARGENQPQHF
TGTGCCATCAGTGCCAGGGGCGAAAATCAGCCCCAGCATTTT
>15|TRBJ2-5|TRBD2|NA|TRBV9
CASSRGTSGSETQYF
TGTGCCAGCAGCAGAGGGACTAGCGGGAGTGAGACCCAGTACTTC
>15|TRBJ1-1|TRBD1|NA|TRBV4-3
CASSQVPGQGTEAFF
TGCGCCAGCAGCCAAGTACCGGGACAGGGGACTGAAGCTTTCTTT
>16|TRBJ2-3|NA|NA|TRBV10-1
CASSDAGLGGTDTQYF
TGCGCCAGCAGTGACGCGGGTCTTGGGGGCACAGATACGCAGTATTTT
>14|TRBJ1-2|NA|NA|TRBV28
CASSLWMANYGYTF
TGTGCCAGCAGTTTATGGATGGCCAACTATGGCTACACCTTC
>15|TRBJ1-2|NA|NA|TRBV2
CASSELAAMNYGYTF
TGTGCCAGCAGTGAATTAGCGGCAATGAACTATGGCTACACCTTC
>16|TRBJ1-2|NA|once|TRBV28
CASILDLGGAQNGYTF
TGTGCCAGCATCCTAGATTTGGGGGGGGCGCAGAATGGCTACACCTTC
>15|TRBJ2-5|NA|NA|TRBV6-5
CASSYSGTSWETQYF
TGTGCCAGCAGTTACTCGGGGACTTCCTGGGAGACCCAGTACTTC
>13|TRBJ2-7|NA|NA|TRBV28
CASSNIPPYEQYF
TGTGCCAGCAGTAATATTCCCCCCTACGAGCAGTACTTC
>14|TRBJ1-2|TRBD1|NA|TRBV10-3
CAISASTGDYGYTF
TGTGCCATCAGCGCATCGACAGGGGACTATGGCTACACCTTC
>15|TRBJ1-5|TRBD1|NA|TRBV5-5
CASSWGQGGNQPQHF
TGTGCCAGCAGCTGGGGACAGGGCGGCAATCAGCCCCAGCATTTT
>15|TRBJ2-1|NA|NA|TRBV7-8
CASSQVEGSYNEQFF
TGTGCCAGCAGTCAGGTCGAAGGGTCCTACAATGAGCAGTTCTTC
>14|TRBJ1-1|TRBD1|NA|TRBV5-6
CASSPRGLNTEAFF
TGTGCCAGCAGTCCCAGGGGGCTGAACACTGAAGCTTTCTTT
>14|TRBJ1-1|NA|NA|TRBV9
CASSVISGGTEAFF
TGTGCCAGCAGCGTAATCTCTGGGGGGACTGAAGCTTTCTTT
>14|TRBJ2-1|TRBD2|NA|TRBV2
CASSGLAGLNEQFF
TGTGCCAGCAGCGGACTAGCGGGCTTGAATGAGCAGTTCTTC
>20|TRBJ1-1|NA|NA|TRBV10-3
CAISELFRALVRVSYTEAFF
TGTGCCATCAGTGAGTTGTTCCGGGCGTTGGTTCGTGTTTCGTACACTGAAGCTTTCTTT
>14|TRBJ2-5|TRBD2|NA|TRBV5-1
CASSRWTSEETQYF
TGCGCCAGCAGCCGCTGGACTAGCGAAGAGACCCAGTACTTC
>14|TRBJ1-5|NA|NA|TRBV7-2
CASSLGQANQPQHF
TGTGCCAGCAGCTTAGGACAGGCCAATCAGCCCCAGCATTTT
>12|TRBJ1-2|NA|NA|TRBV6-6
CASSTGTAGYTF
TGTGCCAGCAGTACCGGGACGGCTGGCTACACCTTC
>16|TRBJ2-7|TRBD2|NA|TRBV4-2
CASSQGLAGGPGEQYF
TGTGCCAGCAGCCAGGGACTAGCGGGAGGGCCTGGCGAGCAGTACTTC
>13|TRBJ1-1|TRBD1|NA|TRBV28
CASSGDRVGLAFF
TGTGCCAGCAGTGGGGACAGGGTAGGTTTGGCTTTCTTT
>15|TRBJ1-6|NA|NA|TRBV5-1
CASQDTQNYNSPLHF
TGCGCCAGCCAGGACACACAAAATTATAATTCACCCCTCCACTTT
>15|TRBJ2-5|TRBD2|NA|TRBV9
CASGRGGLAQETQYF
TGTGCCAGCGGACGGGGGGGTCTAGCCCAAGAGACCCAGTACTTC